Below, 3 T cell receptor beta chains from the same sample are listed, as sequenced in a study of early T cells in non-severe SARS-CoV-2 infection. TCRdb re-derived calls from the 5' RACE reads in MiXCR, one entry per CDR3 protein. The table records approximately 64,000 distinct CDR3 sequences, over 4.5% of them present only once. The sequencing input was whole blood. The receptors stem from an adult who was a healthcare worker with PCR-confirmed SARS-CoV-2 infection or an uninfected control (not recorded which).

This clonotype was detected ten times or more. This chain connects TRBV3-1 to TRBJ1-1; 7 bases line up with TRBD1. This CDR3 spans 14 amino acids. V gave up 5 bases and J gave up 3 bases; unmatched junction bases: 6. Germline CDR1 LGHDT, CDR2 YNNKEL (reference sequence). DNA of the CDR3: TGTGCCAGCAGCGAAACCAGGGGGGACACTGAAGCTTTCTTT. It specifies CASSETRGDTEAFF.

This clonotype was observed at least ten times. The chain combines TRBV5-1 with TRBJ1-1; maybe TRBD1 (5 bases). This CDR3 region has 13 residues. Germline assignment: CDR1 SGHRS and CDR2 YFSETQ. Trimming left V 4 bases short and J 1 base short, with 8 bases between. The CDR3 loop is CASSQGTNTEAFF. In nucleotides, the CDR3 is TGCGCCAGCAGCCAAGGGACGAACACTGAAGCTTTCTTT.

This clonotype was detected many times. This chain joins TRBV24-1 and TRBJ2-1; 9 bases line up with TRBD2. Losses at the gene ends were 3 bases for V and 2 bases for J; bases not matched to a gene: 4. The CDR3 consists of 16 residues. Germline assignment: CDR1 KGHDR and CDR2 SFDVKD. The DNA of the CDR3 is TGTGCCACCAGTGATCCCTCTAGCGGGGCCTACAATGAGCAGTTCTTC. It codes for CATSDPSSGAYNEQFF.